This T cell receptor (beta chain) was identified in a study of cytomegalovirus exposure and HLA in healthy donors. CDR1 and CDR2 (germline): SGDLS, YYNGEE. The CDR3 consists of 15 residues. V shed 3 bases and J shed 3 bases, with 14 bases lying between them. This PCR relied on a set of 60 Vbeta primers and 13 Jbeta primers. Sequencing used immunoSEQ multiplex PCR; TCRdb keeps in-frame clones, though not all of them. Of about 220,000 clones detected, 82% appear once; the ten largest clones hold 6%. The sequence derives from a man aged 40-49 years in good health and CMV-seropositive. Sample: PBMCs. V usage is TRBV9 and J usage is TRBJ2-3; TRBD2 is a possible D gene (6 bases). CDR3 in amino acids: CASSALWGVTDTQYF. CDR3 nucleotides: TGTGCCAGCAGCGCTCTCTGGGGGGTTACAGATACGCAGTATTTT.